The clone carrying this T cell receptor (beta chain) was seen repeatedly, ten times or more. Its antigen is not known. The sample originates from a study of human T cells and chemical hapten exposure. Study-wide context: The study traced per-sample TCR yield variation mainly to small differences in pooled library volumes.

Study results and caveats: The number of TCRs over 1 in 1000 frequency stayed unchanged after DPC.

The library tagged individual cDNA molecules with unique molecular identifiers. TCRdb itself ran the RACE reads through MiXCR, one entry per CDR3 protein. Of 70,000 to 95,000 distinct CDR3 sequences listed, 8.6% were seen once; the top ten hold about 1.7%. Germline CDR1 and CDR2: MDHEN and SYDVKM. The CDR3 is 13 residues long. Trimming took off 10 bases at V and 1 base at J, with 8 bases between the two ends. The time point here: healthy volunteer bleed at 6 weeks. It was from unfractionated whole blood that total RNA was extracted. Sample: whole blood. The chain joins TRBV28 to TRBJ2-6; D not resolved. The source of this sequence is a female donor in good health. Some clones in this sample may be carry-over from other donors' samples. The CDR3 spells CATWKSGANVLTF. The CDR3, as DNA: TGTGCCACCTGGAAATCTGGGGCCAACGTCCTGACTTTC.